This paragraph covers one T cell receptor beta chain sequence. The source of the sample is a study of a mutant IDH1 vaccine in newly diagnosed glioma. Overall study context: Those enrolled had earlier been treated with radiotherapy, temozolomide, or both, mostly both.

Stated time point: baseline, week 1 (first vaccination visit). As to treatment: pre-vaccination baseline after standard-of-care therapy. New WHO grade 3 or 4 IDH1-mutant, ATRX-lost astrocytomas were present in all donors. Libraries were prepared by immunoSEQ multiplex PCR; TCRdb keeps only in-frame clonotypes and omits some of them. Found here are 45,000 to 65,000 clones, more than 80% of them singletons; the top ten hold approximately 20%. The sequencing here drew on PBMCs, taken from a glioma patient treated with radiotherapy, temozolomide or both. The source of this sequence is a young man with glioma.

The CDR3 DNA follows: TGTGCCAGCAGTTTAGAAGGCGGACCCATGGTCTACGAGCAGTACTTC. It codes for CASSLEGGPMVYEQYF. This chain connects TRBV27 to TRBJ2-7, with D unresolved. V lost 2 bases to trimming and J lost 3 bases, with 17 bases between them. Per germline, CDR1 MNHEY and CDR2 SMNVEV (reference sequence). The CDR3 loop spans 16 amino acids.